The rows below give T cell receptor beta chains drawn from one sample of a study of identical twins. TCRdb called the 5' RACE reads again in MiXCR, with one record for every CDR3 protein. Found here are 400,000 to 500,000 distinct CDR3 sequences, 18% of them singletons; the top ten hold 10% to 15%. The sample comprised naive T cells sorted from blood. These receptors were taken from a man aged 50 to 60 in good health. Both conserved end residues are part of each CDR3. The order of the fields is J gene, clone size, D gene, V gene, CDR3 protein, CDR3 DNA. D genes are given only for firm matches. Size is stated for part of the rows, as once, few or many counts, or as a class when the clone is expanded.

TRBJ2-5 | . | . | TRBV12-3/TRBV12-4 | CASSRPVESQYF | TGTGCCAGCAGCCGCCCCGTTGAGAGCCAGTACTTC
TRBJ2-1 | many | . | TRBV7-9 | CASSSPSSNEQFF | TGTGCCAGCAGTTCCCCCTCGTCCAATGAGCAGTTCTTC
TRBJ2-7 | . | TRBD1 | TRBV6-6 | CASIGQGSSEQYF | TGTGCCAGCATAGGACAGGGTTCATCCGAGCAGTACTTC
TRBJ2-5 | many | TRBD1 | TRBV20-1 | CSKTGEETQYF | TGCAGTAAGACAGGGGAAGAGACCCAGTACTTC
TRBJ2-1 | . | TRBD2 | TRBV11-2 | CASTFVTSGAYNEQFF | TGTGCCAGCACCTTCGTGACTAGCGGGGCCTACAATGAGCAGTTCTTC
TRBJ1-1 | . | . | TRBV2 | CASSVSRGTEAFF | TGTGCCAGCAGTGTAAGTCGGGGCACTGAAGCTTTCTTT
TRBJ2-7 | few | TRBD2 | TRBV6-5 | CASSYSASGSPEQYF | TGTGCCAGCAGTTACTCGGCTAGCGGGAGCCCCGAGCAGTACTTC
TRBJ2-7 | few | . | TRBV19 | CASSILAASSYEQYF | TGTGCCAGTAGTATTCTTGCGGCGAGCTCCTACGAGCAGTACTTC
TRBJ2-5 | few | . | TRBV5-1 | CASSPGAGKQETQYF | TGCGCCAGCAGCCCTGGCGCAGGGAAACAAGAGACCCAGTACTTC
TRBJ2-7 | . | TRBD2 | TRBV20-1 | CSAGAGAYEQYF | TGCAGTGCCGGGGCGGGGGCCTACGAGCAGTACTTC
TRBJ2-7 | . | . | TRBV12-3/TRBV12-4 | CASSLGRLSYKQYF | TGTGCCAGCAGTTTAGGGCGGCTCTCCTACAAGCAGTACTTC
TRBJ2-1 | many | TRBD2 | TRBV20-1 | CSARAAGAKGNEQFF | TGCAGTGCTAGGGCAGCGGGAGCAAAAGGCAATGAGCAGTTCTTC
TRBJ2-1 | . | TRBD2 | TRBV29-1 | CSVEGGGTFNDNEQFF | TGCAGCGTTGAAGGCGGGGGGACGTTCAACGACAATGAGCAGTTCTTC
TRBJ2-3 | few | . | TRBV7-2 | CASSLKGITLTDTQYF | TGTGCCAGCAGCTTGAAAGGGATCACCCTCACAGATACGCAGTATTTT
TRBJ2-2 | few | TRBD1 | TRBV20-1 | CSAPRQGMDTGELFF | TGCAGTGCCCCACGACAGGGAATGGACACCGGGGAGCTGTTTTTT
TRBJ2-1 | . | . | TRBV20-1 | CSARGLAYSYNEQFF | TGCAGTGCTAGAGGGCTAGCTTACTCCTACAATGAGCAGTTCTTC
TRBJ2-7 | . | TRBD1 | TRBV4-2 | CASSQDRSGGVFRYEQYF | TGTGCCAGCAGCCAAGATAGATCAGGGGGAGTTTTTAGGTACGAGCAGTACTTC
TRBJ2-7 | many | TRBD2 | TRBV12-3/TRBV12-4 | CASSLAGLAGAIDEQYF | TGTGCCAGCAGTTTAGCCGGACTAGCGGGAGCGATCGACGAGCAGTACTTC
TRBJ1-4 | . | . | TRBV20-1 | CSASATGFFSTNEKLFF | TGCAGTGCTAGCGCCACAGGGTTTTTTAGTACTAATGAAAAACTGTTTTTT
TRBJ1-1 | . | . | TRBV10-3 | CAISPNALSNTEAFF | TGTGCCATCAGCCCCAACGCCCTATCGAACACTGAAGCTTTCTTT
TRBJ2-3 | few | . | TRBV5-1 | CASSLAGQSWTDTQYF | TGCGCCAGCAGCTTGGCCGGACAGTCTTGGACAGATACGCAGTATTTT
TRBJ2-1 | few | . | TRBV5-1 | CASAPGPRENEQFF | TGCGCCAGCGCCCCGGGTCCTAGGGAAAATGAGCAGTTCTTC
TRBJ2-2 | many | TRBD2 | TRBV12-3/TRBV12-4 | CASSSFSGRNTGELFF | TGTGCCAGCAGTTCCTTCAGCGGGAGGAACACCGGGGAGCTGTTTTTT
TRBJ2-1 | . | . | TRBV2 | CASSEVTSGDNEQFF | TGTGCCAGCAGTGAAGTCACTTCGGGAGACAATGAGCAGTTCTTC
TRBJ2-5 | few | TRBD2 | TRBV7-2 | CASSPQRGGQETQYF | TGTGCCAGCAGCCCCCAGCGGGGGGGCCAAGAGACCCAGTACTTC
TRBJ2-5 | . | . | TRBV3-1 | CASSQDVGSAETQYF | TGTGCCAGCAGCCAAGACGTCGGAAGCGCAGAGACCCAGTACTTC
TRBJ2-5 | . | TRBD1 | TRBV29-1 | CSGGTGTGGGETQYF | TGCAGCGGGGGTACCGGGACAGGGGGCGGGGAGACCCAGTACTTC
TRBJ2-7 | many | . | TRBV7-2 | CASSLVVEASYEQYF | TGTGCCAGCAGCTTAGTGGTAGAGGCCTCCTACGAGCAGTACTTC